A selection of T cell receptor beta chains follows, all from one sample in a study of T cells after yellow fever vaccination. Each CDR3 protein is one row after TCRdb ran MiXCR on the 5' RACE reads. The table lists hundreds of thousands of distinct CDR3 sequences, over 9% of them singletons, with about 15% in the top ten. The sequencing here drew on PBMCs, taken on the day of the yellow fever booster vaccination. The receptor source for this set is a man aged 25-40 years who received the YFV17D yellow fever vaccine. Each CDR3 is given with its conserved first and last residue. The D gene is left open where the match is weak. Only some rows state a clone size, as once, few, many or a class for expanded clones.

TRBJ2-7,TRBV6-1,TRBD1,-,CASIPGTGVHEQYF,TGTGCCTCTATCCCCGGGACAGGGGTTCACGAGCAGTACTTC
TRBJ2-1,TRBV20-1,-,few,CSARDGAKEGEQFF,TGCAGTGCTAGAGACGGGGCCAAAGAGGGTGAGCAGTTCTTC
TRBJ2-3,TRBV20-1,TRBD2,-,CSAISGTRPDTQYF,TGCAGTGCTATTAGCGGGACGAGGCCAGATACGCAGTATTTT
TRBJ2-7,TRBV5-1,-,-,CASSLAVGRGNEQYF,TGCGCCAGCAGCTTGGCCGTAGGCAGGGGCAACGAGCAGTACTTC
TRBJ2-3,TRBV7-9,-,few,CASSFYPGDTQYF,TGTGCCAGCAGCTTTTATCCGGGGGATACGCAGTATTTT
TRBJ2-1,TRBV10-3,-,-,CAISESNLGVEQFF,TGTGCCATCAGTGAGTCGAATCTGGGCGTCGAGCAGTTCTTC
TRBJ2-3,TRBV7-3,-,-,CASSLRGTSPTDTQYF,TGTGCCAGCAGCTTAAGGGGGACGAGTCCCACAGATACGCAGTATTTT
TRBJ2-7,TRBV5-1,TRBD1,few,CASNPGQISYEQYF,TGCGCCAGCAATCCGGGACAGATCTCCTACGAGCAGTACTTC
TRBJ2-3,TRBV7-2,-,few,CASSSRGTTSADTQYF,TGTGCCAGCAGCTCAAGGGGAACGACTAGTGCAGATACGCAGTATTTT
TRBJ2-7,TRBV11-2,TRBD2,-,CASSSWRELQYF,TGTGCCAGCAGCTCGTGGCGGGAGTTGCAGTACTTC
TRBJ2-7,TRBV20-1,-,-,CSASGGPSYGEQYF,TGCAGTGCCTCGGGCGGCCCTAGCTACGGCGAGCAGTACTTC
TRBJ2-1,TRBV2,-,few,CASSSLEGTNEQFF,TGTGCCAGCAGTAGCCTGGAGGGTACCAATGAGCAGTTCTTC
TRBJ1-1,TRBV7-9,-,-,CASIPLWGSEAFF,TGTGCCAGCATCCCCCTCTGGGGCTCTGAAGCTTTCTTT
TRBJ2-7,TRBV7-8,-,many,CASSPSWGNEQYF,TGTGCCAGCAGCCCTAGTTGGGGGAACGAGCAGTACTTC
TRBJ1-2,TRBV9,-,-,CASSVVDGYGYTF,TGTGCCAGCAGCGTAGTGGACGGGTATGGCTACACCTTC
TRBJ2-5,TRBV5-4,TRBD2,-,CASSLGGLAQETQYF,TGTGCCAGCAGCTTGGGAGGACTAGCGCAAGAGACCCAGTACTTC
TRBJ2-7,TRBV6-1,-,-,CASSQDSTSNEQYF,TGTGCCAGCAGTCAAGACTCTACTAGTAACGAGCAGTACTTC
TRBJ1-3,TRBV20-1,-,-,CSARDYRSSGNTIYF,TGCAGTGCTAGAGATTACCGTAGCTCTGGAAACACCATATATTTT